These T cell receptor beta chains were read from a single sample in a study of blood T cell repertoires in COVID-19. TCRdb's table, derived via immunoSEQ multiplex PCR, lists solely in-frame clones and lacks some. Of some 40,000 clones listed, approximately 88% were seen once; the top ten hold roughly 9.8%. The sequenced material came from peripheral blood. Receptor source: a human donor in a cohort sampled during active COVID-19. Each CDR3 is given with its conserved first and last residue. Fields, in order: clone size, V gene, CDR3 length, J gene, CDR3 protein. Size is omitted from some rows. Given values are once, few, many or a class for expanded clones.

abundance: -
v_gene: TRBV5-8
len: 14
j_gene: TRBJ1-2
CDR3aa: CASSDTGEYYGYTF

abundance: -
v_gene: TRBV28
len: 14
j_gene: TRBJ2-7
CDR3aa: CASSYYRDRKEQYF

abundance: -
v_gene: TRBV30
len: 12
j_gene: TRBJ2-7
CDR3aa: CAWNRGHYEQYF

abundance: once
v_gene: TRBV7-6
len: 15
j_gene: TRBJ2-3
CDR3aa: CASSSGLAAADTQYF

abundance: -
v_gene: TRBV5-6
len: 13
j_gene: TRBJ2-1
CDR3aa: CASSLYSVNEQFF

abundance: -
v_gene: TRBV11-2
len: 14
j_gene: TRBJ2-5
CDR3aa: CASSLQGSQETQYF

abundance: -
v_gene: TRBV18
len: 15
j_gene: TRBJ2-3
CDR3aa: CASSPRLARTDTQYF

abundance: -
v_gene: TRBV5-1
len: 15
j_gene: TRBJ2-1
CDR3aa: CASSPGFSGYNEQFF

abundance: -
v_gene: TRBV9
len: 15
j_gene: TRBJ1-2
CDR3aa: CASSPRRTDGYGYTF

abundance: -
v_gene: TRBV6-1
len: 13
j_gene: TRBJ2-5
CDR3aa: CASSETSFGAQYF

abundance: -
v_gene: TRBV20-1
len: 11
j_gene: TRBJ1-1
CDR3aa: CSARVGVGAFF

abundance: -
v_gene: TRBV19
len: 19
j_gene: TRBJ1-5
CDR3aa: CASSPRGWGQVISNQPQHF

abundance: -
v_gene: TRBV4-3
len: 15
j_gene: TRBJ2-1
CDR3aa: CASSPEGGDYNEQFF

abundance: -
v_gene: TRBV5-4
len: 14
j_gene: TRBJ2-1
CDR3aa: CASSLVSSLNEQFF